This TCR beta chain was sequenced in a study of blood T cell repertoires in COVID-19. Study background: COVID-19 samples collected from the United States, Italy and Spain covered acute and convalescent phases. Nucleic acid was either cDNA or gDNA, and it came from T cells, B-cell-depleted T cells, or PBMCs.

The Seattle patients, enrolled during active infection, were followed longitudinally. This CDR3 is 15 amino acids long. From germline, CDR1 is SEHNR and CDR2 FQNEAQ (reference sequence). Trimming took off 3 bases at V and 2 bases at J, with 13 bases between the two ends. In the original analysis: Estimation of nucleated cell counts relied on the amplification of reference gene primers. Data came from immunoSEQ multiplex PCR; TCRdb stores just in-frame clones and leaves some out. From that table come the V and J calls and clone size; the DNA was used to work out D and trimming. The sample records about 190,000 clones, 87% being singletons.

This sequence joins TRBV7-9 and TRBJ1-2; D may be TRBD1 (5 bases). The sequence came from a woman in her 70s with COVID-19, enrolled during active disease. Sequencing was performed on peripheral blood. The CDR3 DNA reads TGTGCCAGCAGCTTGGGGGGACGGCTGAACTATGGCTACACCTTC. As protein: CASSLGGRLNYGYTF. The variable domain in full, with the rest retrieved from reference TRBV7-9 and TRBJ1-2, is DTGVSQNPRHKITKRGQNVTFRCDPISEHNRLYWYRQTLGQGPEFLTYFQNEAQLEKSRLLSDRFSAERPKGSFSTLEIQRTEQGDSAMYLCASSLGGRLNYGYTFGSGTRLTVV.